One and the same sample provided the 21 T cell receptor beta chains below, sequenced in a study of radiation and T cells in renal cell carcinoma. As to time point: blood 4 weeks post-SBRT, at nephrectomy. Stated treatment: 15 Gy SBRT to primary tumor, nephrectomy 4 weeks later. Measured with immunoSEQ multiplex PCR; TCRdb has only the in-frame clones, and not every one. The sample shows tens of thousands of clones, roughly nine tenths of them seen only once. The specimen was blood, collected from a patient whose treatment included radiotherapy and nephrectomy. The receptors shown here come from a woman aged 70-85 years with renal cell carcinoma.

The chain joins TRBV4-1 to TRBJ1-1, with D maybe TRBD1 (6 bases). V was cut by 0 bases and J by 5 bases, with 13 bases left in between. CDR3 length: 15 amino acids. Germline V gene lookup returns CDR1 MGHRA and CDR2 YSYEKL. CDR3 sequence (DNA): TGCGCCAGCAGCCAAGAGTTGGCAGGGGTGACTGAAGCTTTCTTT. The encoded protein is CASSQELAGVTEAFF.

In nucleotides, the CDR3 is TGTGCCACCAGCAGAGGGTCTGGAGAGACCCAGTACTTC. This translates into CATSRGSGETQYF. V gene TRBV15 combines with J gene TRBJ2-5, with D uncertain. Germline V CDR1 and CDR2: LNHNV, YYDKDF (reference sequence). The CDR3 has 13 amino acids. V was pared by 1 base and J by 4 bases, with 7 bases between.

The V gene is TRBV6-6, the J gene TRBJ2-2, with no clear D. CDR3 length: 15 amino acids. V was trimmed by 2 bases and J by 2 bases, leaving 9 bases between them. The germline CDR1 and CDR2 sequences are MNHNY and SVGAGI (reference sequence). The chain's CDR3 is CASSYADFNTGELFF. The CDR3 region has the DNA TGTGCCAGCAGTTACGCAGATTTTAACACCGGGGAGCTGTTTTTT.

This clone has only a few counts. V usage is TRBV7-8 and J usage is TRBJ1-1, with TRBD1 matching over 8 bases. The CDR3 has 16 amino acids. V lost 4 bases, J lost 0 bases, and 7 bases stayed unmatched. Per germline, CDR1 SGHVS and CDR2 FQNEAQ. CDR3 residues: CASSSTGTGLNTEAFF. The DNA of the CDR3 is TGTGCCAGCAGCTCCACCGGGACAGGTCTGAACACTGAAGCTTTCTTT.

The chain combines TRBV30 with TRBJ2-7; 7 bases map to TRBD1. The V gene's germline CDR1 is GTSNPN and CDR2 SVGIG (reference sequence). CDR3 length: 15 amino acids. Trimming at V came to 7 bases and at J to 1 base, leaving 13 bases not matched to a gene. The CDR3 is CALTPGTAFSYEQYF. CDR3 nucleotide sequence: TGTGCCTTGACGCCGGGGACAGCTTTTTCCTACGAGCAGTACTTC.

The chain uses TRBV19 and TRBJ1-5, with a tentative D call TRBD1 (5 bases). Deletions cut 3 bases from V and 2 bases from J, with 8 bases between. Germline CDR1 is LNHDA and CDR2 is SQIVND (reference sequence). This CDR3 has 14 amino acids. The CDR3 DNA follows: TGTGCCAGTAGTATTTTGACAGGCAATCAGCCCCAGCATTTT. Translated: CASSILTGNQPQHF.

V usage is TRBV4-2 and J usage is TRBJ2-3; the match to TRBD2 covers 9 bases. V trimming: 1 base; J trimming: 6 bases; junction bases outside the gene matches: 11. CDR3 length equals 17 residues. Germline values: CDR1 LGHNA, CDR2 YNFKEQ. The CDR3 loop reads CASSQAGILAGTDTQYF. DNA for the CDR3: TGTGCCAGCAGCCAAGCGGGTATCCTAGCGGGGACCGATACGCAGTATTTT.

The chain joins TRBV2 to TRBJ1-2; the D is unclear. The CDR3 length is 15 residues. In germline, CDR1 is SNHLY, CDR2 FYNNEI. Deletions cut 0 bases from V and 0 bases from J, with 8 bases between. DNA for the CDR3: TGTGCCAGCAGTGAAGCGCTAGGTGCTAACTATGGCTACACCTTC. It translates to CASSEALGANYGYTF. Using reference TRBV2 and TRBJ1-2 for the parts outside the CDR3, the full variable domain is EPEVTQTPSHQVTQMGQEVILRCVPISNHLYFYWYRQILGQKVEFLVSFYNNEISEKSEIFDDQFSVERPDGSNFTLKIRSTKLEDSAMYFCASSEALGANYGYTFGSGTRLTVV.

The chain uses TRBV6-5 and TRBJ2-7, with D unresolved. V was trimmed by 2 bases and J by 7 bases, leaving 9 bases between them. The germline CDR1 and CDR2 sequences are MNHEY and SVGAGI. The length of the CDR3 is 12 residues. CDR3 sequence: CASSYREGEQYF. CDR3 DNA: TGTGCCAGCAGTTACAGGGAAGGGGAGCAGTACTTC.

This CDR3 reads CASSLAGGHEQYF. CDR3 in DNA: TGCGCCAGCAGCTTGGCAGGGGGCCACGAGCAGTACTTC. V usage is TRBV5-1 and J usage is TRBJ2-7; 8 bases fit TRBD1. J gave up 5 bases and V 0 bases, and 1 base lay outside the gene matches. The CDR3 has 13 residues. Per germline, CDR1 SGHRS and CDR2 YFSETQ.

This chain links TRBV5-6 with TRBJ2-1; 10 bases fit TRBD1. The CDR3 covers 15 residues. Germline CDR1 and CDR2: SGHDT and YYEEEE. J was trimmed by 6 bases and V by 4 bases; bases with no gene match: 7. CDR3 sequence reads: CASSHTGQGLNEQFF. The CDR3 DNA reads TGTGCCAGCAGCCACACGGGACAGGGGCTCAATGAGCAGTTCTTC. Using reference TRBV5-6 and TRBJ2-1 for the parts outside the CDR3, the full variable domain is DAGVTQSPTHLIKTRGQQVTLRCSPKSGHDTVSWYQQALGQGPQFIFQYYEEEERQRGNFPDRFSGHQFPNYSSELNVNALLLGDSALYLCASSHTGQGLNEQFFGPGTRLTVL.

The chain has TRBV5-1 and TRBJ2-2; D not resolved. Trimming took 2 bases from V and 6 from J, leaving 5 bases between them. From germline, CDR1 is SGHRS and CDR2 YFSETQ. The CDR3 contains 12 residues. This chain's CDR3 is CASSFGAGELFF. DNA for the CDR3: TGCGCCAGCAGCTTTGGAGCCGGGGAGCTGTTTTTT. Variable domain in full (rest from reference TRBV5-1 and TRBJ2-2): KAGVTQTPRYLIKTRGQQVTLSCSPISGHRSVSWYQQTPGQGLQFLFEYFSETQRNKGNFPGRFSGRQFSNSRSEMNVSTLELGDSALYLCASSFGAGELFFGEGSRLTVL.

The chain has TRBV5-1 and TRBJ1-2; TRBD1 matches 10 bases. Germline V gene sequence: CDR1 SGHRS, CDR2 YFSETQ. The CDR3 extends over 13 amino acids. Germline trimming cut 8 bases from V and 4 bases from J; bases unmatched to any gene: 5. CDR3 region: CASSTGGSYGYTF. CDR3 DNA sequence: TGCGCCAGTTCGACAGGGGGCTCCTATGGCTACACCTTC.

The genes are TRBV6-5 and TRBJ1-4, with unresolved D. This CDR3 comprises 14 residues. V was cut by 3 bases and J by 3 bases, with 8 bases left in between. Germline V gene lookup returns CDR1 MNHEY and CDR2 SVGAGI. The CDR3 DNA is TGTGCCAGCAGTTATGGGAGATCTAATGAAAAACTGTTTTTT. Its protein is CASSYGRSNEKLFF.

The table lists this clone with a count of one. The chain recombines TRBV7-9 with TRBJ1-5, with TRBD1 matching over 11 bases. With 1 base clipped from V and 10 bases from J, the junction kept 6 bases outside the gene matches. Germline V gene sequence: CDR1 SEHNR, CDR2 FQNEAQ (reference sequence). The CDR3 has 15 residues. The CDR3 is CASSLGGTGGYPQHF. CDR3 DNA: TGTGCCAGCAGCTTAGGTGGGACAGGGGGTTATCCCCAGCATTTT.

The chain joins TRBV18 to TRBJ1-1; D remains unclear. The CDR3 sequence is 12 residues long. V gave up 2 bases and J gave up 8 bases, with 9 bases separating them. In germline, CDR1 is KGHSH, CDR2 LQKENI. CDR3 DNA sequence: TGTGCCAGCTCACCAAAAAATCCGGAAGCTTTCTTT. It yields the protein CASSPKNPEAFF.

The V call is TRBV7-2, the J call TRBJ2-7, with D maybe TRBD1 (5 bases). Trimming removed 1 base at V and 0 bases at J, with 10 bases between. Germline lookup yields CDR1 SGHTA and CDR2 FQGNSA. The length of the CDR3 is 15 residues. The CDR3 DNA reads TGTGCCAGCAGCTTAGGGACAAAGCCCTCCTACGAGCAGTACTTC. Its translation is CASSLGTKPSYEQYF.

The chain recombines TRBV9 with TRBJ2-7, with D possibly matching TRBD2 (5 bases). Germline-derived CDR1 and CDR2 are SGDLS and YYNGEE. V dropped 0 bases and J dropped 6 bases, with 10 bases sitting between them. CDR3 length: 13 residues. In DNA form, the CDR3 reads TGTGCCAGCAGCGTAGGACCTAGCAGCGAGCAGTACTTC. Amino acid sequence: CASSVGPSSEQYF. Drawing the rest from reference TRBV9 and TRBJ2-7, the complete variable domain is DSGVTQTPKHLITATGQRVTLRCSPRSGDLSVYWYQQSLDQGLQFLIQYYNGEERAKGNILERFSAQQFPDLHSELNLSSLELGDSALYFCASSVGPSSEQYFGPGTRLTVT.

This clone came up once. The rearrangement uses TRBV7-2 and TRBJ2-2; TRBD2 might be the D (6 bases). The CDR3 loop spans 15 amino acids. Germline CDR1 is SGHTA and CDR2 is FQGNSA. The V end lost 2 bases, the J end lost 1 base, and 8 bases lay between the germline ends. The CDR3 sequence: CASSLKGGNTGELFF. The CDR3, as DNA: TGTGCCAGCAGCTTAAAGGGAGGGAACACCGGGGAGCTGTTTTTT.

This sequence joins TRBV2 and TRBJ1-3; D might be TRBD1 (5 bases). Deletions cut 7 bases from V and 4 bases from J, with 11 bases between. Per germline, CDR1 SNHLY and CDR2 FYNNEI. This CDR3 has 13 amino acids. This chain's CDR3 is CASTSGTGNTIYF. Written as DNA, the CDR3 is TGTGCCAGCACCTCAGGGACCGGAAACACCATATATTTT.

The genes are TRBV6-1 and TRBJ2-3; D might be TRBD2 (6 bases). Trimming left V 6 bases short and J 2 bases short, with 12 bases between. The germline gives CDR1 MNHNS, CDR2 SASEGT. This CDR3 contains 14 residues. This chain's CDR3 is CASRPGLATDTQYF. In DNA, the CDR3 is TGTGCCAGCAGGCCGGGACTCGCCACAGATACGCAGTATTTT.